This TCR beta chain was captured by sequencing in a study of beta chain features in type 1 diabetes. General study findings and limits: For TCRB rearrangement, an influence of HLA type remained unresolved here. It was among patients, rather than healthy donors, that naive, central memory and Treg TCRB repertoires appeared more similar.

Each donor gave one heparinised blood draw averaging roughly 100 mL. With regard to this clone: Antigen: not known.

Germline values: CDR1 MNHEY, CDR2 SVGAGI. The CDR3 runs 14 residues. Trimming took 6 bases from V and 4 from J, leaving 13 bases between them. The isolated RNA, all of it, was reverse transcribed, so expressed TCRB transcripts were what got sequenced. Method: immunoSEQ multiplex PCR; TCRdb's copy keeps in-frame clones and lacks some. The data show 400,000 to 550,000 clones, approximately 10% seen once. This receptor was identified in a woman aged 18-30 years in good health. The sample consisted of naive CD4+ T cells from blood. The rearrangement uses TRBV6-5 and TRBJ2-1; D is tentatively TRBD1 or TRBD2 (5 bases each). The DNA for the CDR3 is TGTGCCAGCAGGGGGGACCGTTCGTACAATGAGCAGTTCTTC. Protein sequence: CASRGDRSYNEQFF.